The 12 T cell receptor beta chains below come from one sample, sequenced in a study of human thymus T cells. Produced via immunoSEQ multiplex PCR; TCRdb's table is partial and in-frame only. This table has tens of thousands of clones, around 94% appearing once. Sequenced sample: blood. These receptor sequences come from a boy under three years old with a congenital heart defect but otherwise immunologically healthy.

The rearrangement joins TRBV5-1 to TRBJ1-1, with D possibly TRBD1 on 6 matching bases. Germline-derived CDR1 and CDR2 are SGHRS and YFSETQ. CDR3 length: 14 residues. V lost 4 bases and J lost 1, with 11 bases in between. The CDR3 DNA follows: TGCGCCAGCAGCCGAGGGGGTTCGAACACTGAAGCTTTCTTT. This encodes CASSRGGSNTEAFF.

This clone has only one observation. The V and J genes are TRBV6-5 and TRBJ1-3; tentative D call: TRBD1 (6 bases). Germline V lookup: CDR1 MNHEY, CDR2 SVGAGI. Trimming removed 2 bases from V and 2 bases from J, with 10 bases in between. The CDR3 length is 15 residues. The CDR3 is CASSYRGIPGNTIYF. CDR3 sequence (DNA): TGTGCCAGCAGTTACAGGGGGATCCCTGGAAACACCATATATTTT.

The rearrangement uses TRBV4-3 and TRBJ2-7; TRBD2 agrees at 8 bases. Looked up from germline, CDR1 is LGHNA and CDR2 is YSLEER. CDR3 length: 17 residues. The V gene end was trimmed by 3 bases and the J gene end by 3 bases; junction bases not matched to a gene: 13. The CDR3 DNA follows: TGCGCCAGCAGCCAGAGCCCCCCGGGACTAGTGGACTACGAGCAGTACTTC. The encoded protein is CASSQSPPGLVDYEQYF.

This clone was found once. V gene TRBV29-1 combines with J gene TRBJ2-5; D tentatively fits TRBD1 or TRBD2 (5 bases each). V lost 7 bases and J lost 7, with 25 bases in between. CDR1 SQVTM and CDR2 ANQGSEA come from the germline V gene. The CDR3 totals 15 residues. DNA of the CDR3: TGCAGCGCGTTGGGTTCTGGGGGAGCAATGTGGACCCAGTACTTC. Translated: CSALGSGGAMWTQYF.

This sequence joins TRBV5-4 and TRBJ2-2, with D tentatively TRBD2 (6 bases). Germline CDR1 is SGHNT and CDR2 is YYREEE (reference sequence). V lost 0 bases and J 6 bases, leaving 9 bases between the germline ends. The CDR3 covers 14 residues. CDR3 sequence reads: CASSLGWGAGELFF. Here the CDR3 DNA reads TGTGCCAGCAGCTTGGGATGGGGGGCCGGGGAGCTGTTTTTT. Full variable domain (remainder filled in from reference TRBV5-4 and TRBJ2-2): ETGVTQSPTHLIKTRGQQVTLRCSSQSGHNTVSWYQQALGQGPQFIFQYYREEENGRGNFPPRFSGLQFPNYSSELNVNALELDDSALYLCASSLGWGAGELFFGEGSRLTVL.

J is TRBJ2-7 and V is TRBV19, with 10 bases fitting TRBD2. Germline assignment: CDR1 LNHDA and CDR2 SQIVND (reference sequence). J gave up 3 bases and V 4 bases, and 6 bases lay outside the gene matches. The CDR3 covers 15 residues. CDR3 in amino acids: CASSTLSSGGYEQYF. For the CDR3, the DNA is TGTGCCAGTAGTACTCTATCTAGCGGGGGCTACGAGCAGTACTTC.

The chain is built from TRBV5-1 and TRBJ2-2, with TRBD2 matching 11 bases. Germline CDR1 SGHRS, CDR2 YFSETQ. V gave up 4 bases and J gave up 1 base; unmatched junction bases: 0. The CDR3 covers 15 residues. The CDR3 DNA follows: TGCGCCAGCAGCGGGACTAGCGGGAACACCGGGGAGCTGTTTTTT. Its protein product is CASSGTSGNTGELFF.

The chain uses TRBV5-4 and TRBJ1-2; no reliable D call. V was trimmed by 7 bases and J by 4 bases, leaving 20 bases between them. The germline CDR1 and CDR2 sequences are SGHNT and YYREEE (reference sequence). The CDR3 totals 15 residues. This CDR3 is CASQHKPGKTYGYTF. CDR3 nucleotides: TGTGCCAGCCAGCATAAACCAGGAAAGACCTATGGCTACACCTTC.

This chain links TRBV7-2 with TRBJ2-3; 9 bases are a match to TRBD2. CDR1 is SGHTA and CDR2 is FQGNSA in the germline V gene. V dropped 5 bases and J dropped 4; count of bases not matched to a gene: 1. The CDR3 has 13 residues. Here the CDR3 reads CASSRTSADTQYF. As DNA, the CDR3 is TGTGCCAGCAGCAGGACTAGCGCAGATACGCAGTATTTT.

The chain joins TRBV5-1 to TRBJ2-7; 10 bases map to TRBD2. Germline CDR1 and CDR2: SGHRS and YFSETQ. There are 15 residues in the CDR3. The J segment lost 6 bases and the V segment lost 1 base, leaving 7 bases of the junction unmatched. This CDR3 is CASSLSPSGRGEQYF. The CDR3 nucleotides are TGCGCCAGCAGCTTGTCTCCTAGCGGGAGAGGCGAGCAGTACTTC.

CDR3: CASSPTWGAGELFF. CDR3 bases: TGCGCCAGCAGCCCCACTTGGGGGGCCGGGGAGCTGTTTTTT. The chain couples TRBV5-1 to TRBJ2-2; possible D gene TRBD2, 6 bases. V was shortened by 4 bases and J by 6 bases, with 13 bases between the two germline ends. CDR1 is SGHRS and CDR2 is YFSETQ in the germline V gene. The CDR3 contains 14 residues.

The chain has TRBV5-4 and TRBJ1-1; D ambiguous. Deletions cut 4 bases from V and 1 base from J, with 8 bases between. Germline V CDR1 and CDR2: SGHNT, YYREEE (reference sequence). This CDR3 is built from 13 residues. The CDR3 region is CASSLGGNTEAFF. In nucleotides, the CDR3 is TGTGCCAGCAGCCTCGGTGGGAACACTGAAGCTTTCTTT.